The sequence of this T cell receptor (beta chain) was determined in a study of vaccination and CD4 T cells after COVID-19. Once obtained from cultured CD4+ T cells, the DNA was sequenced using the Oncomine TCR Beta short-read assay. MiXCR was run by TCRdb on the PCR reads, yielding one entry per CDR3 protein. This table holds over 11,000 distinct CDR3 sequences, roughly two thirds found once. This sample's treatment: roughly 11-day PBMC culture with coronavirus spike peptide pools or control peptides (ViraFEST assay). Fresh medium (containing IL-2) replaced half the medium on days 3 and 7. Germline CDR1 is MNHEY and CDR2 is SVGEGT. The CDR3 length is 11 residues. V was clipped by 6 bases and J by 7 bases, with 9 bases between them. Worth noting for this clonotype: Its antigen is still unknown.

The chain has TRBV6-2 or TRBV6-3 and TRBJ1-2; a possible D gene is TRBD1 (6 bases). This TCR came from a human donor who had recovered from COVID-19. Sequenced input: CD4+ T cells from blood, cultured in vitro. Written as DNA, the CDR3 is TGTGCCAGCAGCAGGGGAGGTGGCTACACCTTC. Protein: CASSRGGGYTF.